The clone carrying this TCR beta chain was recorded a few times. V shed 2 bases and J shed 11 bases, with 16 bases lying between them. The germline V gene encodes CDR1 SGHDT and CDR2 YYEEEE. This CDR3 region has 13 residues. These data come from a study of cytomegalovirus exposure and HLA in healthy donors. The PCR made use of 60 Vbeta and 13 Jbeta primers. Generated by immunoSEQ multiplex PCR, the TCRdb table keeps only in-frame clones and is missing some. The sample has some 150,000 clones, over 70% seen once. The clonotype was recovered from a man aged 30-40 years in good health and CMV-seropositive. Sequencing was done on a sample of PBMCs. This chain links TRBV5-6 with TRBJ1-1; D gene unclear. The CDR3 coding sequence is TGTGCCAGCAGCTTCGCGACTGGTCGATGGGCTTTCTTT. Protein: CASSFATGRWAFF.